This TCR beta chain was sequenced during a study of blood T cells in healthy people across ages (dated by TCRdb to the mid-2010s). Study-wide context: In model experiments, roughly one uniquely barcoded TCR beta cDNA molecule per two T cells was captured by template switching. To avoid experimental bias, donors of different ages were randomly spread across the sequencing lanes. The donors were divided into four age groups: young (average around 16 years), middle-aged (about 39), aged (approximately 62) and long-lived (more than 75). To track age-related changes in TCR beta repertoire diversity, the study relied on deep sequencing normalized with unique cDNA molecular identifiers. Two additional independent replicas of 1 million unique cDNA reads from the same blood draw were analyzed for two donors (one aged 18 to 30 and one aged 80 or older).

The 39 donors, aged about 6 to 90 years, were systemically healthy Caucasian individuals from Russia. Each donor gave about 10 milliliters of peripheral blood, drawn into EDTA-treated Vacutainer tubes. Ficoll-Paque density-gradient centrifugation was used to isolate PBMCs, with at least 6 million obtained per sample. Total RNA was extracted from PBMCs with Trizol reagent, with at least 6 micrograms obtained per sample. Naive CD45RAhigh/CD27high T cell percentages were measured by flow cytometry on a PBMC aliquot from every donor. To prepare the library, 5' RACE was applied. The second PCR ran for about 7 to 11 cycles and used a J-beta primer mix along with a sample-barcoded 5' primer. A unique molecular identifier was introduced onto each TCR beta cDNA molecule by a template-switch 5' adaptor carrying 12 random nucleotides. Each sample yielded at least 3 million CDR3-containing paired-end reads. First-strand cDNA was synthesized from all RNA with the Mint cDNA synthesis kit, primed by a TRBC-specific oligonucleotide. All cDNA was treated with uracil-DNA glycosylase and then went through a first 18-cycle PCR with the universal primers M1SS and BC2_uni_R. In the original analysis: For normalization, 1 million high-quality reads were randomly selected from each sample, with every read carrying a distinct molecular identifier. Instead of being binned into consensus sequences, reads with shared molecular identifiers were discarded. MiTCR, with a Q25 quality threshold and the strictest error-elimination algorithm, was used for CDR3 identification, clonotype clustering and error correction. A nonparametric unseen species model with Euler transformation was used to estimate lower-bound total TCR beta diversity. In TCRdb, the public reads were trimmed at Q25 with fastp and aligned with MiXCR, with productive beta chains retained. Rows are unified per CDR3 protein, each entry keeping the most common DNA and genes. The V and J calls and clone size come from TCRdb's table, not from the authors' own analysis. The sample table contains approximately 2,000,000 distinct CDR3 sequences; only one count was recorded for approximately 39% of them. Together, the top ten hold more than 20% of the sample.

This clonotype was seen only a few times. Its antigen is still unknown. No qualities accompany the bases; no much larger clone lies one base away. V lost 5 bases and J lost 2 bases, and the count of bases not matched to a germline gene is 10. From the cysteine up to the phenylalanine, the CDR3 has a length of 17 residues. Left in the record is the CDR3 DNA by itself, 51 bases read in frame from the first base. CDR1 and CDR2 are drawn from the germline V gene: MDHEN, SYDVKM. Overall study results and their limits: Compared with the aged group, more naive CD4+ T cells, fewer expanded clones and increased TCR diversity were shown by the long-lived group, suggesting age selection. Because profiling used bulk unsorted PBMCs, naive and antigen-experienced compartments could not be compared conclusively. Estimates of total diversity based on one million sequenced T cells were considered lower bounds and underestimates. As age increased, observed TCR beta diversity per million T cells dropped in a roughly linear way, and a significant reduction was already evident by age about 40. There was a strong correlation between observed TCR beta diversity and the percentage of naive T cells measured by flow cytometry. Because the CMV infection status of the donors was unknown, age-related changes in expanded clonotypes may potentially have been confounded.

This receptor was identified in a human donor in good health. The chain joins TRBV28 to TRBJ2-7, with 12 bases aligning to TRBD2. The material sequenced was blood. The CDR3 amino acid sequence is: CASSPLRTSGEAYEQYF. The DNA sequence is TGTGCCAGCAGTCCACTCAGGACTAGCGGGGAAGCCTACGAGCAGTACTTC.